This T cell receptor (beta chain) was captured in a study of cytomegalovirus exposure and HLA in healthy donors. Overall study results and limits: Per a prior analysis, the majority of TCR beta V segments were productive roughly 87% or roughly 30% of the time. CMV serostatus was the only recorded immune exposure for donors. Sequencing depth roughly uniform across donors was assumed in presence/absence analyses. Cytomegalovirus association was listed for around 180 TCR beta chains.

PCR employed 60 Vbeta and 13 Jbeta primers. This table comes from immunoSEQ multiplex PCR, and its TCRdb copy is limited to in-frame clones, with some not included. The table has about 140,000 clones, 80% seen once. With V trimmed by 5 bases and J by 4 bases, 8 bases remained unmatched. The CDR3 totals 16 residues. The V gene's germline CDR1 is LNHDA and CDR2 SQIVND (reference sequence). The sample holds a few counts of this clone. Its target is unknown. This clonotype was sampled from a woman in her thirties or forties in good health and CMV-seronegative. The rearrangement uses TRBV19 and TRBJ1-1; TRBD1 agrees at 12 bases. Material for sequencing was PBMCs. CDR3 protein: CASSAVRGQGATEAFF. The DNA of the CDR3 is TGTGCCAGTAGTGCGGTCCGGGGACAGGGGGCCACTGAAGCTTTCTTT.